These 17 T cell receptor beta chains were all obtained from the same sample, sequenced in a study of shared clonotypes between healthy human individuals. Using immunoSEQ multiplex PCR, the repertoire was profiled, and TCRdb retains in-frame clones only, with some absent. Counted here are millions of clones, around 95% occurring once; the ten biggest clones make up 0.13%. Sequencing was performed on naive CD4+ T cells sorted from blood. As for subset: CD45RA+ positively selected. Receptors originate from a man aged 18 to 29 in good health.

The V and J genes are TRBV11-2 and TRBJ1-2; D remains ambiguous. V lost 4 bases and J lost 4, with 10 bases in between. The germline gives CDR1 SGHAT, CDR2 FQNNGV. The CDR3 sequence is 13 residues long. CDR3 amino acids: CASSYDGIYGYTF. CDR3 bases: TGTGCCAGCAGCTACGACGGGATCTATGGCTACACCTTC. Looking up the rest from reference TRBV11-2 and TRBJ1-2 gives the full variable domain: EAGVAQSPRYKIIEKRQSVAFWCNPISGHATLYWYQQILGQGPKLLIQFQNNGVVDDSQLPKDRFSAERLKGVDSTLKIQPAKLEDSAVYLCASSYDGIYGYTFGSGTRLTVV.

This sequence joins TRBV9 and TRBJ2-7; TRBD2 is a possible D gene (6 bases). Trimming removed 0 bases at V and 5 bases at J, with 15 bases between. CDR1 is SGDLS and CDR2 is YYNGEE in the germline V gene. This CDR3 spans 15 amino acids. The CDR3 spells CASSVDAGTPNEQYF. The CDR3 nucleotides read TGTGCCAGCAGCGTAGATGCGGGGACCCCCAACGAGCAGTACTTC.

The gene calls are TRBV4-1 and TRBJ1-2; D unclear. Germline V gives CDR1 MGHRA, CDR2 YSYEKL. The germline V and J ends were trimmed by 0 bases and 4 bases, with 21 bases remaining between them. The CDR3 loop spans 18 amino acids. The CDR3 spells CASSQDNVGGGLFYGYTF. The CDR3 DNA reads TGCGCCAGCAGCCAAGATAACGTTGGCGGAGGGCTCTTCTATGGCTACACCTTC.

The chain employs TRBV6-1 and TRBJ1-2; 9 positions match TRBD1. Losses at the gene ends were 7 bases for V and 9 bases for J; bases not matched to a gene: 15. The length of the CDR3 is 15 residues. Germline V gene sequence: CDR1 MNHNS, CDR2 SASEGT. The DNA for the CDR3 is TGTGCCAGCACCTACGAGGGACAGGGAGTCAGTAGCTACACCTTC. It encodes CASTYEGQGVSSYTF.

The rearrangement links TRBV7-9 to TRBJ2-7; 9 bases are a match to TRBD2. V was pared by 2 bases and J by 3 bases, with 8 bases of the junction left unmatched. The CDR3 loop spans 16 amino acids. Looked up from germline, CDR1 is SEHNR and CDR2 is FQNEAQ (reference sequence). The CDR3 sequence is CASSLMVAGELYEQYF. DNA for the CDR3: TGTGCCAGCAGCTTAATGGTAGCGGGAGAGCTCTACGAGCAGTACTTC.

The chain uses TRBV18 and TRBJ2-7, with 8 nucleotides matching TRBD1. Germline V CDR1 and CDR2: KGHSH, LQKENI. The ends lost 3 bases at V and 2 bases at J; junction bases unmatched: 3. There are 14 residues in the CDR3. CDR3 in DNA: TGTGCCAGCTCACCCTTGGGACAGGCCTACGAGCAGTACTTC. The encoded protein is CASSPLGQAYEQYF.

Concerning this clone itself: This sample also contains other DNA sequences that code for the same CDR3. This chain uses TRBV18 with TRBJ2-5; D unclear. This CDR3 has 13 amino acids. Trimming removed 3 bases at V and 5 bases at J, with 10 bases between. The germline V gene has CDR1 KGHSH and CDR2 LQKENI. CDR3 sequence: CASSPAGRETQYF. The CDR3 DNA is TGTGCCAGCTCACCTGCCGGTCGGGAGACCCAGTACTTC.

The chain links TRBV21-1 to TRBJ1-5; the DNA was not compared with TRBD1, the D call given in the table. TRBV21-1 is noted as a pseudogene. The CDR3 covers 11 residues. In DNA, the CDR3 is TGTGCCAGCAACCACAGTCAGCCCCAGCATTTT. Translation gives CASNHSQPQHF.

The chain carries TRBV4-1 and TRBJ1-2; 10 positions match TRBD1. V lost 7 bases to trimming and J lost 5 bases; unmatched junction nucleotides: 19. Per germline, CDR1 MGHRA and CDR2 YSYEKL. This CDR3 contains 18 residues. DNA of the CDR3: TGCGCCAGCACCCCCCATGGACAGGGGGAGCCGGAGAGGTATGGCTACACCTTC. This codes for CASTPHGQGEPERYGYTF.

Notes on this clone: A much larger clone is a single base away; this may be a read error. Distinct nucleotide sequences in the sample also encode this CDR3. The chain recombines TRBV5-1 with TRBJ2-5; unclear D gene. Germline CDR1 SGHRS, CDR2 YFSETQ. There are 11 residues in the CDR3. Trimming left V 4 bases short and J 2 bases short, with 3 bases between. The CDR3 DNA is TGCGCCAGCAGCATACAAGAGACCCAGTACTTC. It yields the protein CASSIQETQYF.

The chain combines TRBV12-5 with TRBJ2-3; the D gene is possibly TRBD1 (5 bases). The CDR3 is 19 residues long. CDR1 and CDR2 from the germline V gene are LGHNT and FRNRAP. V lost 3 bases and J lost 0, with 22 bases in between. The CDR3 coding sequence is TGTGCTAGTGGTTTACGTGACAAGGGGCTAGGAACTAGCACAGATACGCAGTATTTT. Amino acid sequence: CASGLRDKGLGTSTDTQYF.

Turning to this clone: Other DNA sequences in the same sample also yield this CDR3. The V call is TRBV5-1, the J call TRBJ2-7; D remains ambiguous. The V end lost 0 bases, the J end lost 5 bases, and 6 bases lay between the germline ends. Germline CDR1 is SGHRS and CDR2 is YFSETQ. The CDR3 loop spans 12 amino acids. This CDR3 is CASSLDSHEQYF. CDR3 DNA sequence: TGCGCCAGCAGCTTGGATTCCCACGAGCAGTACTTC. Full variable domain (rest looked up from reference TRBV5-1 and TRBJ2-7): KAGVTQTPRYLIKTRGQQVTLSCSPISGHRSVSWYQQTPGQGLQFLFEYFSETQRNKGNFPGRFSGRQFSNSRSEMNVSTLELGDSALYLCASSLDSHEQYFGPGTRLTVT.

The CDR3, as DNA: TGCAGCGCCAGAAGCGGGGGTGGGACCGGGGAGCTGTTTTTT. Translated, it gives CSARSGGGTGELFF. The V gene is TRBV29-1, the J gene TRBJ2-2, with TRBD2 matching 8 bases. Losses at the gene ends were 7 bases for V and 5 bases for J; bases not matched to a gene: 9. The CDR3 runs to 14 residues. Germline assignment: CDR1 SQVTM and CDR2 ANQGSEA.

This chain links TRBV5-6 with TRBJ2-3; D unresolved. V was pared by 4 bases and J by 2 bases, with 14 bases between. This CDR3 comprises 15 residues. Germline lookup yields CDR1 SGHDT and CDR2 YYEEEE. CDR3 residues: CASSLGQVNTDTQYF. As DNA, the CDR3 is TGTGCCAGCAGCCTAGGGCAGGTGAACACAGATACGCAGTATTTT.

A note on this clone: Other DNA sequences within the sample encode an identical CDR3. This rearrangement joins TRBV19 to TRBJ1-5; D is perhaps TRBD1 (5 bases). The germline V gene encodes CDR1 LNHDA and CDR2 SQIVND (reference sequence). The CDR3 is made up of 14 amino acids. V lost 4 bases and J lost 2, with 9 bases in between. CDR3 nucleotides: TGTGCCAGTAGTAGGCAGGGAGGCAATCAGCCCCAGCATTTT. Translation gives CASSRQGGNQPQHF.

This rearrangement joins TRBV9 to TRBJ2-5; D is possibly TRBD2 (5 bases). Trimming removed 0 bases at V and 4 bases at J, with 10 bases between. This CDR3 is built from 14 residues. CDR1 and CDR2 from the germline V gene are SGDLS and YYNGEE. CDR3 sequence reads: CASSVAASLETQYF. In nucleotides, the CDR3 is TGTGCCAGCAGCGTAGCAGCTAGCTTAGAGACCCAGTACTTC.

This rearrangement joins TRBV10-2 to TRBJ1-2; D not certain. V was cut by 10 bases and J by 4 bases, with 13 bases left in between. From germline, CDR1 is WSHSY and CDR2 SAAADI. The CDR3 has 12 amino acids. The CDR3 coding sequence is TGCGCCACTACGGCAACCTTCTATGGCTACACCTTC. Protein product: CATTATFYGYTF.